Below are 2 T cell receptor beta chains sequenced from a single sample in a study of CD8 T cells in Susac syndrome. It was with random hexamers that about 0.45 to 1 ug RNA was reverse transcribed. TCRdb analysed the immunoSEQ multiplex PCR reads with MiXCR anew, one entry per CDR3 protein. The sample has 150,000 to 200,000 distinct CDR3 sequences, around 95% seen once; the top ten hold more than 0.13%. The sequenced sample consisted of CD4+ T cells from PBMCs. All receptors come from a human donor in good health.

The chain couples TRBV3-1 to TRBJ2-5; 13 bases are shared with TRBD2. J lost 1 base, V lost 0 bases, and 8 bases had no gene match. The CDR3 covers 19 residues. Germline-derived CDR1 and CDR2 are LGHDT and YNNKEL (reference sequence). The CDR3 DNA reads TGTGCCAGCAGCCAAGATCTTCCCGGGACTAGCGGGGCCCAAGAGACCCAGTACTTC. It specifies CASSQDLPGTSGAQETQYF.

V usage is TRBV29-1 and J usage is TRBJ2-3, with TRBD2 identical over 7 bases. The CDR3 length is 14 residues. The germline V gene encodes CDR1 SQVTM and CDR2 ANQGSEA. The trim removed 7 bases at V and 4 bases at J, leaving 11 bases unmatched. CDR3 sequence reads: CSGRTSEVADTQYF. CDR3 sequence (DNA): TGCAGCGGCCGGACTAGTGAGGTAGCAGATACGCAGTATTTT.